A selection of T cell receptor beta chains follows, all from one sample in a study of T cell responses to AZD1222 COVID-19 vaccine. The table came from immunoSEQ multiplex PCR; TCRdb's copy has only in-frame clones and leaves some out. The sample contains 90,000 to 100,000 clones, around 84% of which appear only once. Specimen: peripheral blood, collected 28 days after the second AZD1222 dose. The receptors here all came from an adult who received the AZD1222 COVID-19 vaccine. The CDR3 runs from the conserved cysteine through the conserved F or W. A D gene is named only where the DNA matches it firmly. The size entry is marked missing in some rows and otherwise reads once, few, many or a size class.

D	size	V	J	CDR3	DNA
TRBD1	.	TRBV10-3	TRBJ1-2	CAIEGQGRANYGYTF	TGTGCCATCGAGGGACAGGGAAGAGCTAACTATGGCTACACCTTC
TRBD1	.	TRBV3-1/TRBV3-2	TRBJ1-6	CASSQDEGASLNSPLHF	TGTGCCAGCAGCCAAGATGAGGGGGCGTCATTAAATTCACCCCTCCACTTT
.	.	TRBV5-1	TRBJ2-3	CASALRATDTQYF	TGCGCCAGCGCCCTGCGGGCGACAGATACGCAGTATTTT
TRBD2	.	TRBV3-1/TRBV3-2	TRBJ2-7	CASSRRTSGDEQYF	TGTGCCAGCAGCCGCCGGACTAGCGGCGACGAGCAGTACTTC
TRBD1	.	TRBV5-1	TRBJ1-6	CATSLTGVGSPLHF	TGCGCCACCTCATTGACAGGGGTGGGCTCACCCCTCCACTTT
.	few	TRBV4-1	TRBJ1-2	CASSQSSGSYGYTF	TGCGCCAGCAGCCAATCCAGTGGGAGCTATGGCTACACCTTC
.	.	TRBV9	TRBJ1-1	CASSVGPPYGPAFF	TGTGCCAGCAGCGTAGGCCCCCCGTATGGGCCGGCTTTCTTT
.	.	TRBV7-3	TRBJ2-3	CASSLVADTDTQYF	TGTGCCAGCAGCTTAGTAGCGGACACAGATACGCAGTATTTT
TRBD2	.	TRBV5-6	TRBJ2-3	CASTRTSGGAWIDTQYF	TGTGCCAGCACCCGGACTAGCGGGGGGGCCTGGATTGATACGCAGTATTTT
.	.	TRBV30	TRBJ2-5	CAWSQGLQETQYF	TGTGCCTGGAGTCAGGGACTCCAAGAGACCCAGTACTTC
TRBD2	.	TRBV30	TRBJ2-5	CAWKGGTSGNQETQYF	TGTGCCTGGAAAGGGGGGACTAGCGGGAACCAAGAGACCCAGTACTTC
.	.	TRBV28	TRBJ1-3	CASSLSTSGNTIYF	TGTGCCAGCAGTTTGAGTACTTCTGGAAACACCATATATTTT
.	.	TRBV24-1	TRBJ2-5	CATSPTERETQYF	TGTGCCACCAGTCCGACAGAGAGGGAGACCCAGTACTTC
TRBD2	.	TRBV9	TRBJ2-4	CASSVGYLGGNIQYF	TGTGCCAGCAGCGTAGGATACTTGGGGGGGAACATTCAGTACTTC
TRBD1	.	TRBV2	TRBJ1-5	CASSGGQGTQPQHF	TGTGCCAGCAGCGGGGGACAGGGAACTCAGCCCCAGCATTTT
.	.	TRBV19	TRBJ1-1	CAAGDWGLTLEAFF	TGTGCCGCGGGAGATTGGGGCTTAACACTTGAAGCTTTCTTT
.	once	TRBV11-2	TRBJ2-6	CASSFNTLRSGANVLTF	TGTGCCAGCAGCTTCAACACCCTCAGGTCTGGGGCCAACGTCCTGACTTTC
.	.	TRBV10-3	TRBJ2-5	CAISELQETQYF	TGTGCCATCAGTGAACTCCAAGAGACCCAGTACTTC
.	.	TRBV15	TRBJ2-1	CATSIRSSYNEQFF	TGTGCCACCAGCATCCGAAGCTCCTACAATGAGCAGTTCTTC
TRBD1	few	TRBV5-4	TRBJ2-1	CASSLSTGDGNEQFF	TGTGCCAGCAGCTTGTCTACAGGGGACGGCAATGAGCAGTTCTTC
TRBD1	few	TRBV7-7	TRBJ1-6	CASSEGQGNENSPLHF	TGTGCTAGCAGCGAGGGACAGGGAAACGAAAATTCACCCCTCCACTTT
.	once	TRBV3-1/TRBV3-2	TRBJ1-2	CASRSQSAEAFYGYTF	TGTGCCAGCAGAAGCCAAAGTGCCGAAGCTTTCTATGGCTACACCTTC
.	.	TRBV30	TRBJ1-5	CAWSVYGDQPQHF	TGTGCCTGGAGTGTATATGGGGATCAGCCCCAGCATTTT
.	.	TRBV30	TRBJ1-1	CAWSVPRGNTEAFF	TGTGCCTGGAGTGTACCTAGGGGGAACACTGAAGCTTTCTTT
.	.	TRBV7-7	TRBJ2-5	CASSGPLGTQETQYF	TGTGCTAGCAGCGGTCCGTTGGGAACTCAAGAGACCCAGTACTTC
.	.	TRBV6-5	TRBJ1-2	CASRILYSTSYTF	TGTGCCAGCAGGATATTGTACAGTACGAGCTACACCTTC
.	.	TRBV5-1	TRBJ2-1	CASSFGAGSNEQFF	TGCGCCAGCAGCTTCGGTGCCGGCAGCAATGAGCAGTTCTTC
TRBD1	.	TRBV5-1	TRBJ2-5	CASSLAGGSGETQYF	TGCGCCAGCAGCTTGGCAGGGGGATCTGGGGAGACCCAGTACTTC
TRBD2	.	TRBV7-9	TRBJ2-2	CASSRTGGMGTGELFF	TGTGCCAGCAGCCGAACGGGAGGCATGGGCACCGGGGAGCTGTTTTTT
.	.	TRBV2	TRBJ2-7	CAVGDASYEQYF	TGTGCCGTGGGGGACGCCTCCTACGAGCAGTACTTC
TRBD2	.	TRBV7-2	TRBJ2-1	CASSVGLAGANEQFF	TGTGCCAGCAGCGTCGGACTAGCGGGAGCCAATGAGCAGTTCTTC
.	few	TRBV7-9	TRBJ1-1	CASSLGVTEAFF	TGTGCCAGCAGCTTAGGGGTGACTGAAGCTTTCTTT
TRBD1	.	TRBV11-2	TRBJ1-6	CASSFRQGNSPLHF	TGTGCCAGCAGCTTCCGACAGGGTAATTCACCCCTCCACTTT
.	.	TRBV9	TRBJ2-7	CASSVEGASSYEQYF	TGTGCCAGCAGCGTAGAAGGAGCTAGCTCCTACGAGCAGTACTTC
.	.	TRBV19	TRBJ2-7	CASSIAGPYEQYF	TGTGCCAGTAGTATAGCGGGACCCTACGAGCAGTACTTC
TRBD2	.	TRBV28	TRBJ2-7	CASRWGGTYEQYF	TGTGCCAGCAGATGGGGGGGAACCTACGAGCAGTACTTC
.	.	TRBV3-1/TRBV3-2	TRBJ1-4	CASSPHTYEKLFF	TGTGCCAGCAGCCCTCACACATATGAAAAACTGTTTTTT
.	.	TRBV5-1	TRBJ1-2	CASSLDPPQARRYGYTF	TGCGCCAGCAGCTTGGACCCTCCACAGGCAAGACGGTATGGCTACACCTTC
.	.	TRBV3-1/TRBV3-2	TRBJ1-3	CASTITGGSGNTIYF	TGTGCCAGCACCATTACTGGAGGCTCTGGAAACACCATATATTTT
.	once	TRBV29-1	TRBJ2-1	CSVEGWGSYNEQFF	TGCAGCGTTGAGGGGTGGGGCTCCTACAATGAGCAGTTCTTC
.	.	TRBV7-8	TRBJ2-7	CASSLVGQGEQYF	TGTGCCAGCAGCTTAGTAGGGCAGGGCGAGCAGTACTTC
.	.	TRBV4-3	TRBJ1-4	CASSQDGPGASPTNEKLFF	TGCGCCAGCAGCCAAGATGGCCCGGGGGCGTCCCCAACTAATGAAAAACTGTTTTTT
TRBD1	.	TRBV6-1	TRBJ1-6	CASSAFGQGIGSPLHF	TGTGCCAGCAGTGCCTTTGGACAGGGGATAGGTTCACCCCTCCACTTT
.	.	TRBV9	TRBJ1-3	CASSLDSGNTIYF	TGTGCCAGCAGCCTTGACTCTGGAAACACCATATATTTT
TRBD1	.	TRBV9	TRBJ2-1	CASSTKTGVEQFF	TGTGCCAGCAGCACAAAGACAGGGGTCGAGCAGTTCTTC
.	.	TRBV29-1	TRBJ1-3	CSGGPAGDTIYF	TGCAGCGGAGGCCCCGCGGGGGACACCATATATTTT
.	.	TRBV7-9	TRBJ2-5	CASSLARETQYF	TGTGCCAGCAGCTTAGCGCGGGAGACCCAGTACTTC
TRBD1	.	TRBV19	TRBJ1-2	CASSIRGDYGYTF	TGTGCCAGTAGTATCAGGGGGGACTATGGCTACACCTTC
TRBD2	.	TRBV10-3	TRBJ2-1	CAISETRGESYNEQFF	TGTGCCATCAGTGAGACACGGGGGGAATCCTACAATGAGCAGTTCTTC
.	.	TRBV28	TRBJ1-1	CASSSRTEAFF	TGTGCCAGCAGCTCCCGGACTGAAGCTTTCTTT
.	.	TRBV21-1	TRBJ2-7	CASSKVGGGYNEQYF	TGTGCCAGCAGCAAAGTGGGCGGTGGGTACAACGAGCAGTACTTC
.	.	TRBV29-1	TRBJ1-1	CSVQRTEAFF	TGCAGCGTACAACGGACTGAAGCTTTCTTT
.	once	TRBV5-5	TRBJ1-1	CASSPARAMNTEAFF	TGTGCCAGCAGCCCTGCCAGGGCCATGAACACTGAAGCTTTCTTT
.	.	TRBV5-4	TRBJ2-3	CASSSRKGVTDTQYF	TGTGCCAGCAGCTCACGGAAGGGGGTCACAGATACGCAGTATTTT
TRBD1	.	TRBV6-5	TRBJ1-3	CASGTGVSSGNTIYF	TGTGCCAGCGGTACAGGGGTTAGCTCTGGAAACACCATATATTTT
.	few	TRBV28	TRBJ2-7	CASSFLRRSSYEQYF	TGTGCCAGCAGTTTTCTGAGAAGGAGCTCCTACGAGCAGTACTTC
TRBD2	.	TRBV6-2/TRBV6-3	TRBJ2-3	CASSSSGGSTDTQYF	TGTGCCAGCAGTTCTAGCGGGGGCAGCACAGATACGCAGTATTTT
.	.	TRBV7-9	TRBJ1-2	CASSPNGPRGYTF	TGTGCCAGCAGCCCCAATGGACCGCGCGGCTACACCTTC
.	.	TRBV30	TRBJ2-1	CAWSPGSSYNEQFF	TGTGCCTGGAGTCCGGGAAGCTCCTACAATGAGCAGTTCTTC